This is a list of T cell receptor beta chains from one sample in a study of T cells expressing NK-cell markers. Reprocessing the 5' RACE reads, TCRdb reports a single entry for every CDR3 protein and omits DNA. This listing includes about 160,000 distinct CDR3 sequences. Specimen: blood T cells: a sorted CD56 or NKG2C T cell subset, CD4+ or CD8+ T cells, or bulk PBMC T cells (not recorded which). Receptors originate from a woman between 18 and 70 years old in good health. Both conserved end residues are part of each CDR3. Each record gives: V gene, J gene, CDR3 protein.

v_gene: TRBV12-3/TRBV12-4; j_gene: TRBJ2-2; CDR3aa: CASSPRDGTGELFF
v_gene: TRBV18; j_gene: TRBJ2-3; CDR3aa: CASSQRTDTQYF
v_gene: TRBV5-1; j_gene: TRBJ2-1; CDR3aa: CASSLGGTPYNEQFF
v_gene: TRBV20-1; j_gene: TRBJ2-3; CDR3aa: CSARSIRDFQRNTQYF
v_gene: TRBV27; j_gene: TRBJ2-3; CDR3aa: CASSSYITRSTDTQYF
v_gene: TRBV18; j_gene: TRBJ2-5; CDR3aa: CASSPPVMGSETQYF
v_gene: TRBV3-1; j_gene: TRBJ1-6; CDR3aa: CASSQFTDNSPLHF
v_gene: TRBV18; j_gene: TRBJ2-5; CDR3aa: CASSPPGRETQYF
v_gene: TRBV18; j_gene: TRBJ1-1; CDR3aa: CASSPGQGIRTEAFF
v_gene: TRBV7-7; j_gene: TRBJ2-5; CDR3aa: CASSDRGQGGTQYF
v_gene: TRBV5-1; j_gene: TRBJ1-3; CDR3aa: CASSRGQPSGNTIYF
v_gene: TRBV24-1; j_gene: TRBJ2-7; CDR3aa: CATSDPGTGGNEQYF
v_gene: TRBV7-8; j_gene: TRBJ1-2; CDR3aa: CASSPGGGQNYGYTF
v_gene: TRBV7-2; j_gene: TRBJ2-7; CDR3aa: CASSLAHPQLAGVPDEQYF
v_gene: TRBV5-1; j_gene: TRBJ1-5; CDR3aa: CASSPGTVGKNQPQHF
v_gene: TRBV4-1; j_gene: TRBJ2-4; CDR3aa: CASSPQVSKNIQYF
v_gene: TRBV7-8; j_gene: TRBJ2-1; CDR3aa: CASSSLGQGIYNEQFF
v_gene: TRBV5-1; j_gene: TRBJ2-7; CDR3aa: CASSPGLAEFYEQYF
v_gene: TRBV20-1; j_gene: TRBJ2-3; CDR3aa: CRQTDTDTQYF
v_gene: TRBV3-1; j_gene: TRBJ2-4; CDR3aa: CASSQDSGGAAKNIQYF
v_gene: TRBV10-3; j_gene: TRBJ2-1; CDR3aa: CAIHGTSGSNEQFF
v_gene: TRBV29-1; j_gene: TRBJ2-1; CDR3aa: CSALRPGGPDSEQFF
v_gene: TRBV7-6; j_gene: TRBJ2-1; CDR3aa: CASSLPYNEQFF
v_gene: TRBV15; j_gene: TRBJ2-3; CDR3aa: CATSRGGRDTQYF
v_gene: TRBV27; j_gene: TRBJ2-1; CDR3aa: CASYLATSYSYNEQFF
v_gene: TRBV12-3/TRBV12-4; j_gene: TRBJ2-5; CDR3aa: CASSSLGGGKETQYF
v_gene: TRBV7-8; j_gene: TRBJ2-7; CDR3aa: CASSPLGLARYEQYF
v_gene: TRBV20-1; j_gene: TRBJ2-5; CDR3aa: CSARGLAEETQYF
v_gene: TRBV7-2; j_gene: TRBJ2-3; CDR3aa: CASSLMQSDTQYF
v_gene: TRBV20-1; j_gene: TRBJ1-6; CDR3aa: CSASFSRGWNSPLHF
v_gene: TRBV5-1; j_gene: TRBJ2-7; CDR3aa: CASARTRVSYEQYF
v_gene: TRBV5-5; j_gene: TRBJ1-6; CDR3aa: CASSLSRSYNSPLHF
v_gene: TRBV5-1; j_gene: TRBJ2-1; CDR3aa: CASNQLAGASTYNEQFF
v_gene: TRBV2; j_gene: TRBJ2-3; CDR3aa: CASSIIVSTDTQYF
v_gene: TRBV30; j_gene: TRBJ2-5; CDR3aa: CAWSLPVPETQYF
v_gene: TRBV6-1; j_gene: TRBJ2-1; CDR3aa: CASKVGVLSNEQFF
v_gene: TRBV4-2; j_gene: TRBJ2-4; CDR3aa: CASSQGLSAKNIQYF
v_gene: TRBV7-3; j_gene: TRBJ1-1; CDR3aa: CASTPFGGGVGTEAFF
v_gene: TRBV18; j_gene: TRBJ2-7; CDR3aa: CASSLARGRYEQYF
v_gene: TRBV10-3; j_gene: TRBJ1-1; CDR3aa: CAISVGTKNTEAFF
v_gene: TRBV20-1; j_gene: TRBJ1-5; CDR3aa: CSAMKGGSNQPQHF
v_gene: TRBV7-6; j_gene: TRBJ2-7; CDR3aa: CATRPGSLSGEQYF
v_gene: TRBV28; j_gene: TRBJ2-2; CDR3aa: CASTKGSGNTGELFF
v_gene: TRBV27; j_gene: TRBJ1-2; CDR3aa: CASSSRGLGYTF
v_gene: TRBV5-1; j_gene: TRBJ2-2; CDR3aa: CASSLEGQGASSNTGELFF
v_gene: TRBV20-1; j_gene: TRBJ1-2; CDR3aa: CSAREGGGLLGYTF
v_gene: TRBV29-1; j_gene: TRBJ1-2; CDR3aa: CSVEDRRYGYTF
v_gene: TRBV7-9; j_gene: TRBJ2-3; CDR3aa: CASSRPATTDTQYF
v_gene: TRBV6-6; j_gene: TRBJ1-1; CDR3aa: CASSDITEAFF